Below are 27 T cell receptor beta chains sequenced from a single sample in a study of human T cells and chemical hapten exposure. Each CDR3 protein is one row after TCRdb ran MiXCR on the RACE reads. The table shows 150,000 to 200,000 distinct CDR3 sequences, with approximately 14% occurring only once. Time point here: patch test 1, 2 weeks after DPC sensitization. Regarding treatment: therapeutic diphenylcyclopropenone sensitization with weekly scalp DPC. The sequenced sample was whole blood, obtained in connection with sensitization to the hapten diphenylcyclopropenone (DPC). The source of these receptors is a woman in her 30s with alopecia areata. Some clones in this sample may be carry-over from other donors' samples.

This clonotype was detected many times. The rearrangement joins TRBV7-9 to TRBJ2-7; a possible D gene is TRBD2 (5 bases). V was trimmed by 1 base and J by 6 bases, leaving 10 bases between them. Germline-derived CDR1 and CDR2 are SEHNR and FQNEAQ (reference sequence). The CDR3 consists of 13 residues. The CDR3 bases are TGTGCCAGCAGCTTAGGAGGGAATAGCGAGCAGTACTTC. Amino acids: CASSLGGNSEQYF.

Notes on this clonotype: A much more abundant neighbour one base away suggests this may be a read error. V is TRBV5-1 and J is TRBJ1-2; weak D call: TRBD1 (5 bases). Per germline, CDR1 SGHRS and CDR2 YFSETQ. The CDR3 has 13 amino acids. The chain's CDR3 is CARSLVGDNGYTF. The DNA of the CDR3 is TGCGCCAGGAGCTTGGTAGGGGATAATGGCTACACCTTC. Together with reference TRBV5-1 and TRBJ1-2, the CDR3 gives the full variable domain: KAGVTQTPRYLIKTRGQQVTLSCSPISGHRSVSWYQQTPGQGLQFLFEYFSETQRNKGNFPGRFSGRQFSNSRSEMNVSTLELGDSALYLCARSLVGDNGYTFGSGTRLTVV.

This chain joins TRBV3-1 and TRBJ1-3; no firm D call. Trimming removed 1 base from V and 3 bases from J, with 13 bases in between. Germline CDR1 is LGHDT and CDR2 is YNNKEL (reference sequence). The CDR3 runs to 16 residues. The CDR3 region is CASSQGVRGSGNTIYF. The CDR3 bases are TGTGCCAGCAGCCAAGGGGTGCGGGGAAGTGGAAACACCATATATTTT.

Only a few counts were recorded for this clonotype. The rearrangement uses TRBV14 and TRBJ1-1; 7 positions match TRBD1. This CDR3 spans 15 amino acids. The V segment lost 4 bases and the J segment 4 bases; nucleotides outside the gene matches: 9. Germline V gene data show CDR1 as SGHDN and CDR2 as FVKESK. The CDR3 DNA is TGTGCCAGCAGCCGAGACAGGGTGAGAGTCACTGAAGCTTTCTTT. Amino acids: CASSRDRVRVTEAFF.

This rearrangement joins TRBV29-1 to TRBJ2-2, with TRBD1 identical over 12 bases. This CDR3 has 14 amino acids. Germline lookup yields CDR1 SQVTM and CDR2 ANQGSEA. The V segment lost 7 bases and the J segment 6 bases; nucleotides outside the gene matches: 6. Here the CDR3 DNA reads TGCAGCGCGGGGACAGGGGGCTCTGCCGGGGAGCTGTTTTTT. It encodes CSAGTGGSAGELFF.

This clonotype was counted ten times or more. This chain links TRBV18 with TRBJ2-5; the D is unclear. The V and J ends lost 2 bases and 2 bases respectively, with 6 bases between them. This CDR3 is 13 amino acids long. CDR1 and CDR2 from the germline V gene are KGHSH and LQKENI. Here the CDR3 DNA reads TGTGCCAGCTCACCAGTACAGCAAGAGACCCAGTACTTC. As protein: CASSPVQQETQYF. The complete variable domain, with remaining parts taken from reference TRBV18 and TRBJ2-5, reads NAGVMQNPRHLVRRRGQEARLRCSPMKGHSHVYWYRQLPEEGLKFMVYLQKENIIDESGMPKERFSAEFPKEGPSILRIQQVVRGDSAAYFCASSPVQQETQYFGPGTRLLVL.

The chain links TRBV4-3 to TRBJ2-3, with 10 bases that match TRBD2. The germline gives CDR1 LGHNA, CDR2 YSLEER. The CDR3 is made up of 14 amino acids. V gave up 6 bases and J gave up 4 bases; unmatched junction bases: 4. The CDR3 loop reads CASSQRGGSDTQYF. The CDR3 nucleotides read TGCGCCAGCAGTCAGCGGGGGGGCTCAGATACGCAGTATTTT.

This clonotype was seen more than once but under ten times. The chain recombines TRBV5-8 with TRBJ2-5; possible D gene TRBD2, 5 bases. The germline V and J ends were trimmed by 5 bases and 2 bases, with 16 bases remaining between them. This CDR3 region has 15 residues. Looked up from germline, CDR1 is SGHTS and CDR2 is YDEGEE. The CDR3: CASSNLLSVQETQYF. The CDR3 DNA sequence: TGTGCCAGCAGTAATCTACTTAGCGTTCAAGAGACCCAGTACTTC.

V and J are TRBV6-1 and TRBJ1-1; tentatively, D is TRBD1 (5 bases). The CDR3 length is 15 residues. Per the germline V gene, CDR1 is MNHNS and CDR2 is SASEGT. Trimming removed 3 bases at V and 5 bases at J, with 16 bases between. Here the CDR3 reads CASSEGGRSETEAFF. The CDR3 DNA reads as TGTGCCAGCAGTGAGGGGGGACGGAGCGAAACTGAAGCTTTCTTT.

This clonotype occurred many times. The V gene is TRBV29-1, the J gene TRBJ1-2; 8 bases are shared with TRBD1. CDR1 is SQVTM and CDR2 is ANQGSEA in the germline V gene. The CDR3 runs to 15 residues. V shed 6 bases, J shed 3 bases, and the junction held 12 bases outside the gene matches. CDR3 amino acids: CSVDRTGGDYYGYTF. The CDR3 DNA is TGCAGCGTCGACCGTACAGGGGGGGACTACTATGGCTACACCTTC.

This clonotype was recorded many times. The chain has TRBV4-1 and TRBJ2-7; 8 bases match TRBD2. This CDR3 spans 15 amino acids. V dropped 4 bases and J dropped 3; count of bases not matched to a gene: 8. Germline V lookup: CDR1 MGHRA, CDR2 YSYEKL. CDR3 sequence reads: CASSPYGTSGYEQYF. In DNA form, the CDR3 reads TGCGCCAGCAGCCCCTACGGAACTAGCGGCTACGAGCAGTACTTC.

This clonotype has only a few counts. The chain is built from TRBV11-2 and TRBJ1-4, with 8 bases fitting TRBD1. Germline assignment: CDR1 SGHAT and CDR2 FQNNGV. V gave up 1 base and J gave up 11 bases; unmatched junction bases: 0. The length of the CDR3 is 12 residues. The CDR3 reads CASSLGDRKLFF. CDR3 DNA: TGTGCCAGCAGCTTAGGGGACAGGAAACTGTTTTTT.

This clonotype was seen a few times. This CDR3 reads CASLEGGGTSGRYNEQFF. The CDR3 nucleotides are TGTGCCAGCCTTGAGGGCGGGGGGACTAGCGGCCGCTACAATGAGCAGTTCTTC. The chain combines TRBV2 with TRBJ2-1; 11 nucleotides match TRBD2. V shed 8 bases and J 3 bases; nucleotides not matched to a gene: 15. Per the germline V gene, CDR1 is SNHLY and CDR2 is FYNNEI. CDR3 length equals 18 residues.

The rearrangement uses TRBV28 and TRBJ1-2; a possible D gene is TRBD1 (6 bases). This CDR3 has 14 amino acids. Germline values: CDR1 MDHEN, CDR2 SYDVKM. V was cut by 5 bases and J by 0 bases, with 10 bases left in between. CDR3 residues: CASSVQGTNYGYTF. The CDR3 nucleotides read TGTGCCAGCAGTGTACAGGGAACTAACTATGGCTACACCTTC.

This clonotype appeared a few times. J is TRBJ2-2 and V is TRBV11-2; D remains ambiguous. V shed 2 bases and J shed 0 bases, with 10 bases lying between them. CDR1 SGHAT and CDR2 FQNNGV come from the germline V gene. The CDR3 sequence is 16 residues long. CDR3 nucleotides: TGTGCCAGCAGCTTACTGAGCTCCTCGAACACCGGGGAGCTGTTTTTT. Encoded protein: CASSLLSSSNTGELFF.

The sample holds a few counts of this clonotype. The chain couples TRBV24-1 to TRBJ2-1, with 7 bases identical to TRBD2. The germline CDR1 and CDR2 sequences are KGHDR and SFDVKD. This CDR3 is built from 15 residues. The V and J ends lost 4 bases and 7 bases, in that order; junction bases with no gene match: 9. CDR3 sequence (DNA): TGTGCCACCAGTGAGACAGCGGGGCCTCGGAATGAGCAGTTCTTC. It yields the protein CATSETAGPRNEQFF.

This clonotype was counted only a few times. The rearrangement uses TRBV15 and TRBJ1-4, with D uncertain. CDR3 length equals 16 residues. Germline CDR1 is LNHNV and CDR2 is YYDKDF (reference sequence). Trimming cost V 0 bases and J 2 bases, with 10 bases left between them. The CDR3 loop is CATSRDQYITNEKLFF. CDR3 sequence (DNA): TGTGCCACCAGCAGAGATCAGTACATCACTAATGAAAAACTGTTTTTT.

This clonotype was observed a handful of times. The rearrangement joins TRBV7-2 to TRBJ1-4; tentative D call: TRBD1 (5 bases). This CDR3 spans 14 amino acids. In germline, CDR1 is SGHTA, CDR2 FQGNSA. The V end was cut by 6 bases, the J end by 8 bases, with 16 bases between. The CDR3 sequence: CASRGPNTGEKLFF. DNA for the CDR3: TGTGCCAGCAGGGGACCTAATACGGGCGAAAAACTGTTTTTT.

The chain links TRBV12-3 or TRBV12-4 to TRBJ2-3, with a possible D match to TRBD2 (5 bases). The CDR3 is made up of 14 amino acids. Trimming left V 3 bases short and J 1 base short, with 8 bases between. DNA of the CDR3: TGTGCCAGCAGTTTGATGGGAGGCACAGATACGCAGTATTTT. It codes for CASSLMGGTDTQYF.

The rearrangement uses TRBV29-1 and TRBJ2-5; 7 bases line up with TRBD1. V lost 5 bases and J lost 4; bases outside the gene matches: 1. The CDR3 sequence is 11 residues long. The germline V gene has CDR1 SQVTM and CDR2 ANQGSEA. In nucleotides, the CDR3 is TGCAGCGTTCGACAGGGAGAGACCCAGTACTTC. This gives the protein CSVRQGETQYF. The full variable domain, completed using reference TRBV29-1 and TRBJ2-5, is SAVISQKPSRDICQRGTSLTIQCQVDSQVTMMFWYRQQPGQSLTLIATANQGSEATYESGFVIDKFPISRPNLTFSTLTVSNMSPEDSSIYLCSVRQGETQYFGPGTRLLVL.

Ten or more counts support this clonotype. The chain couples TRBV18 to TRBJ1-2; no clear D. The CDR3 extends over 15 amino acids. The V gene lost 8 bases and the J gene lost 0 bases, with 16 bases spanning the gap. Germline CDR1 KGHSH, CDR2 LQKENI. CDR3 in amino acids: CASQAESHTNYGYTF. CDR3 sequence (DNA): TGTGCCAGCCAGGCAGAATCTCATACTAACTATGGCTACACCTTC.

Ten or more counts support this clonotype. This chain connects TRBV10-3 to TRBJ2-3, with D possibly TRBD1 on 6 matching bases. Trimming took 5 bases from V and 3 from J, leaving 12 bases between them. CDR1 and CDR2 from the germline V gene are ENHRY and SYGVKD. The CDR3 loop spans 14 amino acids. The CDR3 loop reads CAISQTGRTDTQYF. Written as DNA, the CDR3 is TGTGCCATCAGTCAGACAGGAAGGACAGATACGCAGTATTTT.

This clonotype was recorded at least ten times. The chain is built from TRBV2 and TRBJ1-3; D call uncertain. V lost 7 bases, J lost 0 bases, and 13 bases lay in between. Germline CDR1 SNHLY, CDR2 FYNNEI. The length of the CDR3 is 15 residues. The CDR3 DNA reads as TGTGCCAGCAAACGAAGTCCCGGCTCTGGAAACACCATATATTTT. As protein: CASKRSPGSGNTIYF.

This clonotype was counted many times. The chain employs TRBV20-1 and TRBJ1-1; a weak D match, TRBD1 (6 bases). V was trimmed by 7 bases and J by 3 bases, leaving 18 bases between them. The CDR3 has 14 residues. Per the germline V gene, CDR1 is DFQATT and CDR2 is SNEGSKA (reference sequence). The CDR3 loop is CSGNSQGRHTEAFF. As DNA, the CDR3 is TGCAGTGGTAATTCTCAGGGGAGGCACACTGAAGCTTTCTTT.

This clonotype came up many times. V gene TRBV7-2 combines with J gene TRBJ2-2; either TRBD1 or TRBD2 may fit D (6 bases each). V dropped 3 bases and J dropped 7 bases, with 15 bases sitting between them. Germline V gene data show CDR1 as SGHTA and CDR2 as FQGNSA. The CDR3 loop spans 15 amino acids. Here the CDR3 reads CASSFGGVRGGELFF. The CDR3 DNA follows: TGTGCCAGCAGCTTTGGAGGGGTCAGGGGCGGGGAGCTGTTTTTT.

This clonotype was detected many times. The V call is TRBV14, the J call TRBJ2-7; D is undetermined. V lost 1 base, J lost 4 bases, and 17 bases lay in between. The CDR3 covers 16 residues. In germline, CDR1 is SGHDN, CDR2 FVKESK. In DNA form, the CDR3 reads TGTGCCAGCAGCCAAGTATCATCCGGGTGGTCGTACGAGCAGTACTTC. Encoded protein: CASSQVSSGWSYEQYF.

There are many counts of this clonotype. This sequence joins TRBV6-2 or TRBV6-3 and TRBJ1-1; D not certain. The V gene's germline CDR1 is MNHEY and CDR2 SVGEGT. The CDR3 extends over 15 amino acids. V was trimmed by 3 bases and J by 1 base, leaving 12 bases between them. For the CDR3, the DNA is TGTGCCAGCAGTTATACTCGGATAGAGAACACTGAAGCTTTCTTT. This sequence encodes CASSYTRIENTEAFF.